This T cell receptor beta chain is drawn from a study of blood T cell repertoires in COVID-19. The CDR3 length is 15 residues. In germline, CDR1 is SGHRS, CDR2 YFSETQ. Trimming cost V 0 bases and J 3 bases; bases outside gene matches: 3. This clone was observed a single time. Sequenced by immunoSEQ multiplex PCR; TCRdb stores in-frame clones only, minus some. The sample carries around 250,000 clones, approximately 86% recorded once. The receptor comes from a woman aged 45-65 years who had recovered from COVID-19. The material sequenced was PBMCs or T cells enriched from blood (not recorded which). This chain joins TRBV5-1 and TRBJ2-1, with 7 bases fitting TRBD2. CDR3 DNA: TGCGCCAGCAGCTTGGTCGGCGGGAGCTACAATGAGCAGTTCTTC. It specifies CASSLVGGSYNEQFF.